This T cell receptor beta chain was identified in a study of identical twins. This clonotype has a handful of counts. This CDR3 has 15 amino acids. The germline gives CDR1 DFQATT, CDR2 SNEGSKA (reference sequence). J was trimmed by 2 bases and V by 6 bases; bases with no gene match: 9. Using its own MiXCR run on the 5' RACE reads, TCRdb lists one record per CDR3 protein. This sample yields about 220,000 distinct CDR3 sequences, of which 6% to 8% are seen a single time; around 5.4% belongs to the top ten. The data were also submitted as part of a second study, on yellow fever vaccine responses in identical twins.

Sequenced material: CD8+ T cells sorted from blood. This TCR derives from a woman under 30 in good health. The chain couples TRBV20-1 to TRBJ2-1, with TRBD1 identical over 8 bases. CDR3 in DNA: TGCAGTGCCACCTGTACGGACAGGGCCTACAATGAGCAGTTCTTC. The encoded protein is CSATCTDRAYNEQFF.